These 22 T cell receptor beta chains were all obtained from the same sample, sequenced in a study of control samples from healthy donors and cancer patients (TCRdb year 2020). The library relied on the immunoSEQ multiplex PCR assay. TCRdb took over this immuneACCESS table, retaining in-frame rearrangements with V and J assigned. Such tables are incomplete; in checked studies, under half of the missing clones stem from an unresolved V gene, and the remainder is unexplained. The sample table contains over 150,000 clones; only one count was recorded for 94% of them. Of the sample, 1.1% to 1.5% is held by the ten largest clones. Sequencing input: blood. The receptors come from a woman aged 18 to 35 in good health.

The CDR3 sequence: CASSQLTTQGGNSGANVLTF. Written as DNA, the CDR3 is TGCGCCAGCAGCCAATTAACGACCCAGGGGGGAAACTCTGGGGCCAACGTCCTGACTTTC. The V and J genes are TRBV4-1 and TRBJ2-6, with D tentatively TRBD1 (7 bases). CDR3 length: 20 amino acids. CDR1 is MGHRA, CDR2 YSYEKL, per germline. Between the trimmed V and J ends, which lost 2 bases and 0 bases, there was a span of 20 bases.

J is TRBJ1-2 and V is TRBV19; D not resolved. V lost 2 bases and J lost 5, with 9 bases in between. The CDR3 spans 13 residues. The V gene's germline CDR1 is LNHDA and CDR2 SQIVND (reference sequence). CDR3 sequence: CASSINLRYGYTF. Written as DNA, the CDR3 is TGTGCCAGTAGTATAAATCTCCGGTATGGCTACACCTTC. The variable domain in full, completed from reference TRBV19 and TRBJ1-2, reads DGGITQSPKYLFRKEGQNVTLSCEQNLNHDAMYWYRQDPGQGLRLIYYSQIVNDFQKGDIAEGYSVSREKKESFPLTVTSAQKNPTAFYLCASSINLRYGYTFGSGTRLTVV.

The chain couples TRBV6-6 to TRBJ2-2; D unclear. The CDR3 loop spans 13 amino acids. V gave up 7 bases and J gave up 6 bases, with 12 bases separating them. Germline V gives CDR1 MNHNY, CDR2 SVGAGI (reference sequence). In nucleotides, the CDR3 is TGTGCCAGCAATCAATTCAGCCCCGGGGAGCTGTTTTTT. As protein: CASNQFSPGELFF.

The chain recombines TRBV9 with TRBJ2-3; D is perhaps TRBD1 or TRBD2 (6 bases each). V shed 7 bases and J shed 2 bases, with 20 bases lying between them. The CDR3 has 16 residues. Germline V gene data show CDR1 as SGDLS and CDR2 as YYNGEE. CDR3 nucleotides: TGTGCCAGCTCCCCAGGGGCGGCGGGGTACACAGATACGCAGTATTTT. This codes for CASSPGAAGYTDTQYF.

The sample holds one count of this clone. V and J are TRBV5-1 and TRBJ1-2; 7 nucleotides match TRBD1. CDR1 and CDR2 (germline): SGHRS, YFSETQ. V shed 6 bases, J shed 5 bases, and the junction held 7 bases outside the gene matches. The CDR3 loop spans 13 amino acids. CDR3 protein: CASTLDRRYGYTF. The CDR3 DNA reads as TGCGCCAGCACCCTGGACAGGCGATATGGCTACACCTTC.

The gene calls are TRBV7-2 and TRBJ2-2; 7 bases line up with TRBD1. Losses at the gene ends were 5 bases for V and 7 bases for J; bases not matched to a gene: 10. CDR3 length equals 15 residues. Germline V lookup: CDR1 SGHTA, CDR2 FQGNSA. Here the CDR3 DNA reads TGTGCCAGCAGCCCCGAGATAGGGGGCGGCGGGGAGCTGTTTTTT. This gives the protein CASSPEIGGGGELFF.

This chain connects TRBV6-1 to TRBJ2-1; TRBD2 agrees at 12 bases. V lost 2 bases and J lost 0; bases outside the gene matches: 14. CDR1 and CDR2 (germline): MNHNS, SASEGT. The CDR3 runs to 21 residues. The CDR3 reads CASSETPILAGGLSSYNEQFF. As DNA, the CDR3 is TGTGCCAGCAGTGAAACCCCCATACTAGCGGGGGGTCTCAGCTCCTACAATGAGCAGTTCTTC.

The chain uses TRBV6-5 and TRBJ2-3, with D possibly TRBD1 on 6 matching bases. Germline loops: CDR1 MNHEY, CDR2 SVGAGI. This CDR3 region has 15 residues. Trimming shortened V by 2 bases and J by 5 bases, and 14 bases separated the two germline ends. CDR3 amino acids: CASSYARTVLDTQYF. The CDR3, as DNA: TGTGCCAGCAGTTACGCCCGGACAGTTTTAGATACGCAGTATTTT.

The J gene is TRBJ2-5, the V gene TRBV29-1; TRBD2 agrees at 11 bases. Germline V gene data show CDR1 as SQVTM and CDR2 as ANQGSEA. Trimming took 7 bases from V and 5 from J; bases not matched to a gene: 6. The CDR3 consists of 13 residues. As DNA, the CDR3 is TGCAGCGGCCTATCTAGCGGGAGGGAGACCCAGTACTTC. It encodes CSGLSSGRETQYF.

The DNA of the CDR3 is TGCGCCAGCAGCCAAGAGGGACAAACCTCTGGAAACACCATATATTTT. Encoded protein: CASSQEGQTSGNTIYF. This chain connects TRBV4-1 to TRBJ1-3, with D perhaps matching TRBD1 (6 bases). Germline V gene lookup returns CDR1 MGHRA and CDR2 YSYEKL. The V gene lost 0 bases and the J gene lost 0 bases, with 9 bases spanning the gap. The length of the CDR3 is 16 residues.

V usage is TRBV20-1 and J usage is TRBJ1-2, with 10 bases identical to TRBD1. The CDR3 loop spans 11 amino acids. Germline-derived CDR1 and CDR2 are DFQATT and SNEGSKA (reference sequence). With 6 bases clipped from V and 8 bases from J, the junction kept 3 bases outside the gene matches. CDR3 coding DNA: TGCAGTGCCCGGACAGGGGGGGGCTACACCTTC. Its protein is CSARTGGGYTF.

This clone was seen just once. The V and J genes are TRBV11-2 and TRBJ2-1; TRBD2 matches at 8 bases. The CDR3 spans 15 residues. V trimming: 8 bases; J trimming: 6 bases; junction bases outside the gene matches: 12. The germline V gene has CDR1 SGHAT and CDR2 FQNNGV. CDR3 coding DNA: TGTGCCAGCCAACCCTCCACAGCGGGAGCCAATGAGCAGTTCTTC. Protein: CASQPSTAGANEQFF. Filled out from reference TRBV11-2 and TRBJ2-1, the complete variable domain reads EAGVAQSPRYKIIEKRQSVAFWCNPISGHATLYWYQQILGQGPKLLIQFQNNGVVDDSQLPKDRFSAERLKGVDSTLKIQPAKLEDSAVYLCASQPSTAGANEQFFGPGTRLTVL.

This clone showed up just once. The chain couples TRBV5-6 to TRBJ1-5; TRBD1 matches 7 bases. Germline V gene data show CDR1 as SGHDT and CDR2 as YYEEEE. V was clipped by 4 bases and J by 5 bases; unmatched bases: 3. The CDR3 is 13 amino acids. The DNA for the CDR3 is TGTGCCAGCAGCAGGGGACAGCATCAGCCCCAGCATTTT. This codes for CASSRGQHQPQHF.

The V call is TRBV14, the J call TRBJ2-7; TRBD1 is a possible D gene (6 bases). Germline-derived CDR1 and CDR2 are SGHDN and FVKESK. Trimming cost V 0 bases and J 3 bases, with 24 bases left between them. This CDR3 has 19 residues. The CDR3 DNA follows: TGTGCCAGCAGCCAAGATGCGGTCAGGGGTATCCCGAATCTCTACGAGCAGTACTTC. This encodes CASSQDAVRGIPNLYEQYF.

V gene TRBV6-5 combines with J gene TRBJ1-4; D unresolved. The CDR3 loop spans 13 amino acids. V gave up 2 bases and J gave up 4 bases, with 5 bases separating them. CDR1 and CDR2 (germline): MNHEY, SVGAGI. Written as DNA, the CDR3 is TGTGCCAGCAGTTACAGGATTAATGAAAAACTGTTTTTT. It translates to CASSYRINEKLFF.

V is TRBV19 and J is TRBJ1-5; a weak D match, TRBD1 (5 bases). The germline V gene has CDR1 LNHDA and CDR2 SQIVND (reference sequence). Between the trimmed V and J ends, which lost 3 bases and 6 bases, there was a span of 12 bases. The CDR3 is 14 residues long. CDR3 protein: CASSMGQGGQPQHF. CDR3 coding DNA: TGTGCCAGTAGTATGGGGCAGGGCGGTCAGCCCCAGCATTTT.

The chain has TRBV3-1 (or the pseudogene TRBV3-2) and TRBJ2-2; the D gene is possibly TRBD1 (6 bases). Trimming took off 6 bases at V and 2 bases at J, with 10 bases between the two ends. The germline V gene encodes CDR1 LGHDT and CDR2 YNNKEL (reference sequence). The CDR3 has 14 residues. The DNA of the CDR3 is TGTGCCAGCAGAGAGACAGGAAACACCGGGGAGCTGTTTTTT. Protein sequence: CASRETGNTGELFF.

This chain uses TRBV28 with TRBJ2-4, with 9 positions matching TRBD1. Trimming removed 5 bases from V and 4 bases from J; junction bases left unmatched: 9. Looked up from germline, CDR1 is MDHEN and CDR2 is SYDVKM. The CDR3 loop spans 16 amino acids. CDR3 amino acids: CASSPPEGQGKNIQYF. The CDR3 DNA is TGTGCCAGCAGTCCACCAGAAGGACAGGGGAAAAACATTCAGTACTTC.

The chain uses TRBV5-1 and TRBJ2-5, with D perhaps TRBD1 (6 bases). Per the germline V gene, CDR1 is SGHRS and CDR2 is YFSETQ. The V end lost 3 bases, the J end lost 8 bases, and 23 bases lay between the germline ends. This CDR3 spans 16 amino acids. CDR3 sequence reads: CASSSYRAAWMVTQYF. The CDR3 DNA is TGCGCCAGCAGCTCCTACAGGGCCGCGTGGATGGTTACCCAGTACTTC.

V and J are TRBV10-3 and TRBJ1-1, with TRBD1 identical over 12 bases. The CDR3 spans 15 residues. Germline-derived CDR1 and CDR2 are ENHRY and SYGVKD. V lost 8 bases and J lost 7; bases outside the gene matches: 11. CDR3 bases: TGTGCCATCTCGGGACAGGGGGCCCCGGTTGGTGAAGCTTTCTTT. Amino acids: CAISGQGAPVGEAFF.

This clone was observed once. The J gene is TRBJ1-5, the V gene TRBV2, with TRBD1 as a possible D gene (5 bases). The V and J ends lost 4 bases and 4 bases respectively, with 11 bases between them. The germline V gene has CDR1 SNHLY and CDR2 FYNNEI. The CDR3 loop spans 14 amino acids. CDR3 protein: CASSGTGTNQPQHF. The CDR3 DNA follows: TGTGCCAGCAGTGGAACAGGAACAAATCAGCCCCAGCATTTT. The complete variable domain, with remaining parts taken from reference TRBV2 and TRBJ1-5, reads EPEVTQTPSHQVTQMGQEVILRCVPISNHLYFYWYRQILGQKVEFLVSFYNNEISEKSEIFDDQFSVERPDGSNFTLKIRSTKLEDSAMYFCASSGTGTNQPQHFGDGTRLSIL.

The gene calls are TRBV5-1 and TRBJ2-3; D may match TRBD1 or TRBD2 (6 bases each). The germline V and J ends were trimmed by 6 bases and 5 bases, with 13 bases remaining between them. The CDR3 consists of 13 residues. The germline gives CDR1 SGHRS, CDR2 YFSETQ. The CDR3 sequence is CASNREEGDTQYF. For the CDR3, the DNA is TGCGCCAGCAACAGGGAGGAGGGAGATACGCAGTATTTT.